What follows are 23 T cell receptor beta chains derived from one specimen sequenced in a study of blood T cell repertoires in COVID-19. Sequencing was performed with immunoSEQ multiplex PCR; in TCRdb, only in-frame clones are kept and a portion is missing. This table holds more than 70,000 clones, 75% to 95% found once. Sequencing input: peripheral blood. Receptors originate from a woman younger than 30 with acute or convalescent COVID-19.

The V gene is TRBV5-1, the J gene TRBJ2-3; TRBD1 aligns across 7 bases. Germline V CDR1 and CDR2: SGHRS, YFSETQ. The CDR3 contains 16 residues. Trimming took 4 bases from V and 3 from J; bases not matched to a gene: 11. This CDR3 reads CASSTTGATRTDTQYF. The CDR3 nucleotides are TGCGCCAGCAGCACCACAGGGGCCACCCGAACAGATACGCAGTATTTT.

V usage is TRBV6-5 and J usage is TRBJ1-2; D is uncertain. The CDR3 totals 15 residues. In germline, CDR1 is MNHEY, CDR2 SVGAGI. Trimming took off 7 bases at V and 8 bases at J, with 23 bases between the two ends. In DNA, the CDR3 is TGTGCCAGCAACTTGGGCCCCGACCCCGGGGAAGGCTACACCTTC. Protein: CASNLGPDPGEGYTF.

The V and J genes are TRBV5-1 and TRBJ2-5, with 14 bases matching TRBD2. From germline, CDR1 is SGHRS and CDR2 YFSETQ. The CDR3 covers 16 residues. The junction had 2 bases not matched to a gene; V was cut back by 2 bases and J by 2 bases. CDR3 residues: CASSFGTSGGQETQYF. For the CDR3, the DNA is TGCGCCAGCAGCTTTGGGACTAGCGGGGGACAAGAGACCCAGTACTTC.

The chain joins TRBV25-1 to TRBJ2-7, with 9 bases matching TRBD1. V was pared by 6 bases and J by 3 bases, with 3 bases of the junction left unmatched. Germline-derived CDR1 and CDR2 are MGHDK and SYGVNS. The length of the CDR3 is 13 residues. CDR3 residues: CASSTTGGYEQYF. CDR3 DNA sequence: TGTGCCAGCAGCACGACAGGGGGCTACGAGCAGTACTTC.

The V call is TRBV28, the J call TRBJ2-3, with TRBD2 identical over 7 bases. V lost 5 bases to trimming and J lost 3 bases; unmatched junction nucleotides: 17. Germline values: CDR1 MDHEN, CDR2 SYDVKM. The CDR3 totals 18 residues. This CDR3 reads CASSHQLGASGYTDTQYF. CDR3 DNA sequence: TGTGCCAGCAGTCACCAGTTGGGCGCTAGCGGATATACAGATACGCAGTATTTT.

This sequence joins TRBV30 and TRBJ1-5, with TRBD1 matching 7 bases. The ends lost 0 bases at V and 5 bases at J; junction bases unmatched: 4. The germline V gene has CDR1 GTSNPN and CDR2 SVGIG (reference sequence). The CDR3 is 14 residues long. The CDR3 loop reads CAWSVTGVYQPQHF. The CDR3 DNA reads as TGTGCCTGGAGTGTCACAGGGGTCTATCAGCCCCAGCATTTT.

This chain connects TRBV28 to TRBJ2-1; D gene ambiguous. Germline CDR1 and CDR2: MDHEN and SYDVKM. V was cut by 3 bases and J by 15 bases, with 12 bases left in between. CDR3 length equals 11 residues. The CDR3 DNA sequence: TGTGCCAGCAGTTTTAACGGGTTGTGGTTCTTC. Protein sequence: CASSFNGLWFF.

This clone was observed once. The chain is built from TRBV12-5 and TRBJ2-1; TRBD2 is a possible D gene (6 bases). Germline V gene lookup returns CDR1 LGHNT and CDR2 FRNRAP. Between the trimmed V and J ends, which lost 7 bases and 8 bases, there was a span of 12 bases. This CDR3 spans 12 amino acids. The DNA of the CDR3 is TGTGCTAGTGCCCTAGGCGGGGATGAGCAGTTCTTC. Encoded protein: CASALGGDEQFF.

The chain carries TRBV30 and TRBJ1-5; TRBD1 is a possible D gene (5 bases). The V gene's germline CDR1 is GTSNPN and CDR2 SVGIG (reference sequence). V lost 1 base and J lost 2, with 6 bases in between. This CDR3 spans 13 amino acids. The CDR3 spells CAWSEQGNQPQHF. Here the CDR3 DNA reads TGTGCCTGGAGTGAACAGGGCAATCAGCCCCAGCATTTT.

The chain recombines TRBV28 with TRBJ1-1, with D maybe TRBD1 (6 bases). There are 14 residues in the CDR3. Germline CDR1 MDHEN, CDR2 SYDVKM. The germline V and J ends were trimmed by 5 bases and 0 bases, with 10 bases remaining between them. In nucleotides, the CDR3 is TGTGCCAGCAGTCACGGACAGATGAACACTGAAGCTTTCTTT. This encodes CASSHGQMNTEAFF. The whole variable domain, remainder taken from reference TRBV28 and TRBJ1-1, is DVKVTQSSRYLVKRTGEKVFLECVQDMDHENMFWYRQDPGLGLRLIYFSYDVKMKEKGDIPEGYSVSREKKERFSLILESASTNQTSMYLCASSHGQMNTEAFFGQGTRLTVV.

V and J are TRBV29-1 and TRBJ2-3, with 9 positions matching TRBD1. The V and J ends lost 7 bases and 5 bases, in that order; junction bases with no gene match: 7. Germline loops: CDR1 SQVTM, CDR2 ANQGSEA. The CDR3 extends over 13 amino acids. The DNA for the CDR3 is TGCAGCGGCGGGACAGGGATGTTAGATACGCAGTATTTT. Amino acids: CSGGTGMLDTQYF.

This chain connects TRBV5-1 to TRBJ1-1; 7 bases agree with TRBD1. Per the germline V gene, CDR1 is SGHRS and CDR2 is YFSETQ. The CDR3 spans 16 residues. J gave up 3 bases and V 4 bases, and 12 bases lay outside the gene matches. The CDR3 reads CASSPTQGFSDTEAFF. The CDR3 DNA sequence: TGCGCCAGCAGCCCAACACAGGGGTTTTCCGACACTGAAGCTTTCTTT.

Written as DNA, the CDR3 is TGTGCCACCAGTGAGTTCCCCGGGGATAGCAATCAGCCCCAGCATTTT. It yields the protein CATSEFPGDSNQPQHF. The chain carries TRBV24-1 and TRBJ1-5, with D uncertain. Germline CDR1 and CDR2: KGHDR and SFDVKD. V shed 4 bases and J shed 0 bases, with 12 bases lying between them. This CDR3 region has 16 residues.

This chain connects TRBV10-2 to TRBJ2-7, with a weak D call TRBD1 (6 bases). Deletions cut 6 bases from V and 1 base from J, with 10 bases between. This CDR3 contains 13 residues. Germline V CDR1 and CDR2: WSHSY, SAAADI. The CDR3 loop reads CASRGGLSYEQYF. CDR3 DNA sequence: TGCGCCAGCAGAGGGGGTTTGTCCTACGAGCAGTACTTC.

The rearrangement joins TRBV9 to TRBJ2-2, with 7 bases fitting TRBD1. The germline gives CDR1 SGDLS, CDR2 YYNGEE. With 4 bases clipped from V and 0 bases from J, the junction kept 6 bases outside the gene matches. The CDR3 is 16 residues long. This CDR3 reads CASSRGQLANTGELFF. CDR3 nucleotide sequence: TGTGCCAGCAGCAGGGGACAGCTTGCGAACACCGGGGAGCTGTTTTTT.

The CDR3 DNA follows: TGTGCCAGCAGCTCGGGAAGTACAGGGGACGGCTACACCTTC. This gives the protein CASSSGSTGDGYTF. The chain joins TRBV11-1 to TRBJ1-2; 7 bases match TRBD1. The CDR3 spans 14 residues. Germline lookup yields CDR1 SGHAT and CDR2 FQDESV (reference sequence). The J segment lost 8 bases and the V segment lost 4 bases, leaving 10 bases of the junction unmatched.

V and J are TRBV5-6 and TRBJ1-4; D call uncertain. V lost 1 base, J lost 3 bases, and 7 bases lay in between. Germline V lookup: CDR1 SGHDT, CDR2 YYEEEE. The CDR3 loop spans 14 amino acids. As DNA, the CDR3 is TGTGCCAGCAGCTTGCGTCAGTCTAATGAAAAACTGTTTTTT. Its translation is CASSLRQSNEKLFF.

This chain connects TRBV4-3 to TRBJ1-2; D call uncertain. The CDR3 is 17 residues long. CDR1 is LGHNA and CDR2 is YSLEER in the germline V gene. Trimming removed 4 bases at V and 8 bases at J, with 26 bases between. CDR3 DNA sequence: TGCGCCAGCAGCCTCTTCCTCGCCCAGGTGACCTCTGAGGGCTACACCTTC. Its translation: CASSLFLAQVTSEGYTF.

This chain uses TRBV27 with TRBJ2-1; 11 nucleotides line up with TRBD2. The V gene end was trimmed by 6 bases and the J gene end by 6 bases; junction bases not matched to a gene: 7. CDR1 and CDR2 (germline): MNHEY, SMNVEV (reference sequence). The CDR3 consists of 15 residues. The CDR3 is CASSSSGRSSNEQFF. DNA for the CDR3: TGTGCCAGCAGCTCTAGCGGGAGGTCGAGCAATGAGCAGTTCTTC.

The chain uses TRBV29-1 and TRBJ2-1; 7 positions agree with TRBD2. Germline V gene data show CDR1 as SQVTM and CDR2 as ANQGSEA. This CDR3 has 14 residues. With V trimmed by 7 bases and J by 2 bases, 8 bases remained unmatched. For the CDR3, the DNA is TGCAGCGCTTCAGCGGGGTTGGCCTACAATGAGCAGTTCTTC. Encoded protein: CSASAGLAYNEQFF.

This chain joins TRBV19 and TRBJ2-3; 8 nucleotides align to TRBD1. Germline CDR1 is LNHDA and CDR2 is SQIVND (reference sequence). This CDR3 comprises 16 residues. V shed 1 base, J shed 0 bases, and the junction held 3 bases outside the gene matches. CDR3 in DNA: TGTGCCAGTAGTATAGGCGGGACAGGTAGCACAGATACGCAGTATTTT. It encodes CASSIGGTGSTDTQYF.

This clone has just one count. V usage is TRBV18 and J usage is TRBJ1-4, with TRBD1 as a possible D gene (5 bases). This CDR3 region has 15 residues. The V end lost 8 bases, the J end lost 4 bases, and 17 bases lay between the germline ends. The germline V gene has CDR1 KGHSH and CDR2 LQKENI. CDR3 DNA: TGTGCCAGCGCAGGGAGGAGTACGGATAATGAAAAACTGTTTTTT. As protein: CASAGRSTDNEKLFF.

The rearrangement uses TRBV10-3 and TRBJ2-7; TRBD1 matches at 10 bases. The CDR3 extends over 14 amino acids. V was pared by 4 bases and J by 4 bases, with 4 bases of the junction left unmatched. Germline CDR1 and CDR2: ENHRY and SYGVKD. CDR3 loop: CAISGRGQGYEQYF. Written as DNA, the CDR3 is TGTGCCATCAGTGGTAGGGGACAGGGGTACGAGCAGTACTTC.